The source of this T cell receptor beta chain is a study of technical replicates of blood from four donors. The table came from immunoSEQ multiplex PCR; TCRdb's copy has only in-frame clones and leaves some out. The sample lists about 68,000 clones; approximately 97% were seen once. Input material: T cells isolated from PBMCs. This receptor was obtained from a human donor in good health.

The CDR3 sequence is CASSPGTVLGAFF. The CDR3 DNA is TGTGCCAGCAGCCCCGGGACAGTCCTGGGAGCTTTCTTT. The V gene is TRBV7-9, the J gene TRBJ1-1; the match to TRBD1 covers 7 bases. The CDR3 extends over 13 amino acids. Germline-derived CDR1 and CDR2 are SEHNR and FQNEAQ (reference sequence). The V segment lost 5 bases and the J segment 10 bases; nucleotides outside the gene matches: 10.